The TCR beta chain under discussion was sequenced for a study of T-cell memory formation after mild COVID-19. Study summary: Clusters were largely donor specific. Study-wide results and caveats: Largely, contracting CD4+ clones fell within CM and EM, and contracting CD8+ clones within EMRA. Second-wave clones peaking on day 37 lacked confirmed SARS-CoV-2 specificity.

Comments on this clonotype: Its antigen remains unidentified.

The CDR3 runs to 15 residues. V shed 7 bases and J shed 2 bases, with 16 bases lying between them. Germline CDR1 is SGHVS and CDR2 is FQNEAQ. Constant-segment primers and 5'RACE yielded cDNA libraries for TCR alpha and TCR beta, each carrying sample barcodes and UMIs. MiXCR, run by TCRdb on the 5' RACE reads, gives a single entry per CDR3 protein. The repertoire includes under 700,000 distinct CDR3 sequences, roughly 20% of them detected once, and about 12% sits in the top ten. The gene calls are TRBV7-8 and TRBJ2-3; D assignment may be TRBD1 or TRBD2 (5 bases each). This TCR derives from an adult woman who had mild COVID-19 (a few samples of this study predate the infection). Cell type and time point are not known. The sequenced material came from PBMCs or a T cell subset sorted from them (not recorded which). The CDR3 bases are TGTGCCAGCACCCCGTGGTCCGGGACCACAGATACGCAGTATTTT. Translated, it gives CASTPWSGTTDTQYF. Using reference TRBV7-8 and TRBJ2-3 for the parts outside the CDR3, the full variable domain is GAGVSQSPRYKVAKRGQDVALRCDPISGHVSLFWYQQALGQGPEFLTYFQNEAQLDKSGLPSDRFFAERPEGSVSTLKIQRTQQEDSAVYLCASTPWSGTTDTQYFGPGTRLTVL.